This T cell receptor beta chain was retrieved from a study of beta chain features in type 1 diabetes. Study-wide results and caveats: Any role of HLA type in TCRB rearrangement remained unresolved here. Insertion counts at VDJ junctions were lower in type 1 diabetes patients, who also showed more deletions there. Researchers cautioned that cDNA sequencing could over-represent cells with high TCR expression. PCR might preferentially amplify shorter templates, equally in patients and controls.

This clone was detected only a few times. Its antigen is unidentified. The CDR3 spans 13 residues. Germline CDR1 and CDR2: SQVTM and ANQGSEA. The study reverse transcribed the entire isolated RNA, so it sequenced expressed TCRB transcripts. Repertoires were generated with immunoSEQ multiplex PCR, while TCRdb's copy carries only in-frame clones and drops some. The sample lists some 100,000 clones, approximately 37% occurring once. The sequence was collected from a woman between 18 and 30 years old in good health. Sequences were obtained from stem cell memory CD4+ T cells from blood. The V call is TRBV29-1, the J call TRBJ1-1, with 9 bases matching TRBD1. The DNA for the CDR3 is TGCAGAACTACAGGGGGCTGGGGCACTGAAGCTTTCTTT. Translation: CRTTGGWGTEAFF.